The present T cell receptor (beta chain) was sequenced within a study of lymphopenia after photon versus proton radiotherapy. Study conclusions and caveats: Photon-treated patients lost naive T cells and TCR diversity; proton-treated stayed stable. After the lymphocyte nadir, photon-treated repertoires showed oligoclonal expansion, especially of CD8+ Temra cells.

Repertoires were generated with immunoSEQ multiplex PCR, while TCRdb's copy carries only in-frame clones and drops some. The sample carries about 64,000 clones, around 90% recorded once. The table lists this clone with a few counts. Antigen: not known. V was shortened by 1 base and J by 4 bases, with 13 bases between the two germline ends. CDR1 is PRHDT, CDR2 FYEKMQ, per germline (reference sequence). This CDR3 is 15 amino acids long. The chain is built from TRBV13 and TRBJ2-5; D could derive from TRBD1 or TRBD2 (5 bases each). This TCR came from a man older than 75 with esophageal cancer. Sequenced here: peripheral blood, sampled from a patient treated with proton-based radiotherapy. The CDR3 sequence: CASSLVRFGGETQYF. The CDR3 DNA sequence: TGTGCCAGCAGCTTAGTCAGGTTTGGGGGAGAGACCCAGTACTTC.